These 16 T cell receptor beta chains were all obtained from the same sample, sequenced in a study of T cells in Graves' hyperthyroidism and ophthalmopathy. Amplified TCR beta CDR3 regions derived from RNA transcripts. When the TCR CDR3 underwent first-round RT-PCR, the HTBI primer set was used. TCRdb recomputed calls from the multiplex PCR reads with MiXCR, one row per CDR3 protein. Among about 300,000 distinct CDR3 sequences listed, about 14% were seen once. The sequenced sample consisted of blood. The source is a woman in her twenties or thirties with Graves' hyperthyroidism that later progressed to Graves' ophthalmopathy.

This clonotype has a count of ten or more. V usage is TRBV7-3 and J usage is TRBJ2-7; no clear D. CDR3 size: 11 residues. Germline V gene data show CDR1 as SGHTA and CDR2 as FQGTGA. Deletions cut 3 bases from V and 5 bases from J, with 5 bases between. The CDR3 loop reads CASSLKHEQYF. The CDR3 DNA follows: TGTGCCAGCAGCTTGAAGCACGAGCAGTACTTC.

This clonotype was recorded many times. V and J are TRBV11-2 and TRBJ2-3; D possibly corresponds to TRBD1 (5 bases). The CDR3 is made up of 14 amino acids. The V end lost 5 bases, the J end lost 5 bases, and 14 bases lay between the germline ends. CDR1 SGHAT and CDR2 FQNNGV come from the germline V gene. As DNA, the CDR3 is TGTGCCAGCAGCAGCCCAGGGTGGAGAGATACGCAGTATTTT. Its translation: CASSSPGWRDTQYF.

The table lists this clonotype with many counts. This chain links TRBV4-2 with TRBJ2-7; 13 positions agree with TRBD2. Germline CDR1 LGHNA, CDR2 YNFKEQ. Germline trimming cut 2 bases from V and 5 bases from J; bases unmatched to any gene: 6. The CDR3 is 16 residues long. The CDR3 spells CASSQSEGLAGDEQYF. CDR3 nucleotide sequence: TGTGCCAGCAGCCAATCCGAAGGACTAGCGGGAGACGAGCAGTACTTC.

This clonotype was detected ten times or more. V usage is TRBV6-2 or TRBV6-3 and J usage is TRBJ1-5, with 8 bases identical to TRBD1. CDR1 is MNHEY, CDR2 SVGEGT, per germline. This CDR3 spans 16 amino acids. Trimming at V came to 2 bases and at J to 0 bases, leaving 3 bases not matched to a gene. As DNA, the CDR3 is TGTGCCAGCAGTTACCTGACAGGGGATAGCAATCAGCCCCAGCATTTT. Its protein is CASSYLTGDSNQPQHF.

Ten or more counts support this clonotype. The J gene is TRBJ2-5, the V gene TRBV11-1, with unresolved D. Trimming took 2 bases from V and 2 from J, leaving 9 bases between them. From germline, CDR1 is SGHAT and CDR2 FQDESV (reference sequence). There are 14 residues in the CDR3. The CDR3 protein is CASSLSRLQETQYF. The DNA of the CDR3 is TGTGCCAGCAGCTTAAGTCGGCTACAAGAGACCCAGTACTTC.

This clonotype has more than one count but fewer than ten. The CDR3 DNA follows: TGTGCCACCACGGCTGAACAGGGGGCAGCCGGGGAGCTGTTTTTT. This translates into CATTAEQGAAGELFF. The genes are TRBV24-1 and TRBJ2-2; 9 bases align to TRBD1. In germline, CDR1 is KGHDR, CDR2 SFDVKD. After removal of 8 bases from V and 6 bases from J, the junction contained 9 bases not matched to a gene. This CDR3 has 15 amino acids.

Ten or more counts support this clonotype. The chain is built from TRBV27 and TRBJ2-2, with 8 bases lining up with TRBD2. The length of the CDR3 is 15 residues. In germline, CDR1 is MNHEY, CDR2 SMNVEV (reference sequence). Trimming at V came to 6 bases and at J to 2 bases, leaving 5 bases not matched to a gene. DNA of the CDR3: TGTGCCAGCAGGTCCGGGACTAGTAACACCGGGGAGCTGTTTTTT. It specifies CASRSGTSNTGELFF.

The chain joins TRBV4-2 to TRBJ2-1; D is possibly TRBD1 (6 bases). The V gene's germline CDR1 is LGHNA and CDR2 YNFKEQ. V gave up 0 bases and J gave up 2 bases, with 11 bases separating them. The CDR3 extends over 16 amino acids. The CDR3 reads CASSQDRWTAYNEQFF. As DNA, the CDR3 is TGTGCCAGCAGCCAAGATCGGTGGACAGCCTACAATGAGCAGTTCTTC.

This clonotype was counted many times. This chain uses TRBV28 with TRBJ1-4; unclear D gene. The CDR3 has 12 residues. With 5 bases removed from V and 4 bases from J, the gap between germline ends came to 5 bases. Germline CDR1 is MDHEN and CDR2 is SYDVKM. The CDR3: CASSGLNEKLFF. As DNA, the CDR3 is TGTGCCAGCAGTGGACTTAATGAAAAACTGTTTTTT. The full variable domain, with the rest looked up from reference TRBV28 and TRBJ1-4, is DVKVTQSSRYLVKRTGEKVFLECVQDMDHENMFWYRQDPGLGLRLIYFSYDVKMKEKGDIPEGYSVSREKKERFSLILESASTNQTSMYLCASSGLNEKLFFGSGTQLSVL.

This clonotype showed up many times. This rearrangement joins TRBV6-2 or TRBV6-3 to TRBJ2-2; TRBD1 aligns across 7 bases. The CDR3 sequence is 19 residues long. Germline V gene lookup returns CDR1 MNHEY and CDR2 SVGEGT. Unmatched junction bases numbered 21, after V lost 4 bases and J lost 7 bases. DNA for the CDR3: TGTGCCAGCAGTTCACGACAGGGACCAATTCAACTTCATGTCGGGGAGCTGTTTTTT. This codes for CASSSRQGPIQLHVGELFF.

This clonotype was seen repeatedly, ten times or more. The CDR3 loop reads CASSLVLVPPRNTGELFF. CDR3 in DNA: TGCGCCAGCAGCTTGGTCCTAGTCCCCCCTCGGAACACCGGGGAGCTGTTTTTT. This rearrangement joins TRBV5-1 to TRBJ2-2; D call uncertain. This CDR3 is 18 amino acids long. Germline CDR1 reads SGHRS; CDR2 reads YFSETQ. The V end lost 0 bases, the J end lost 1 base, and 16 bases lay between the germline ends.

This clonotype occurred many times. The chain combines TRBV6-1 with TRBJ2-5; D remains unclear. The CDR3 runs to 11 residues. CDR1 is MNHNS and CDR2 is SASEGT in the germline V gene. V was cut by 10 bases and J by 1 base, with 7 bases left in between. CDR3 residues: CATDFQETQYF. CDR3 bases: TGTGCCACCGACTTCCAAGAGACCCAGTACTTC.

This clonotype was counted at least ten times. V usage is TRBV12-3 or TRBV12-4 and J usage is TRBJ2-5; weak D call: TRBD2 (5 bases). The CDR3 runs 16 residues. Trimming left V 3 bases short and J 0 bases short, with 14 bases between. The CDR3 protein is CASSFATRGNQETQYF. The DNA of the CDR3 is TGTGCCAGCAGTTTTGCCACCAGAGGGAACCAAGAGACCCAGTACTTC.

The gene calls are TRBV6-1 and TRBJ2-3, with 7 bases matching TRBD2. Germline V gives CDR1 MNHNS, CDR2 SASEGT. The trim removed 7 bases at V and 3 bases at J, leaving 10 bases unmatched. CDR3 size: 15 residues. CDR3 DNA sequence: TGTGCCAGCAAAGACCCTAGACTAGCAACAGATACGCAGTATTTT. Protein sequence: CASKDPRLATDTQYF.

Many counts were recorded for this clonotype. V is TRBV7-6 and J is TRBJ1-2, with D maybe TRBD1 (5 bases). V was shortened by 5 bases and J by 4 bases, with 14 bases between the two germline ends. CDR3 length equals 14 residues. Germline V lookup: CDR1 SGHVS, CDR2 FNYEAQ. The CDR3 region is CASSRDCVSYGYTF. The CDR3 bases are TGTGCCAGCAGCCGGGACTGCGTTTCCTATGGCTACACCTTC.

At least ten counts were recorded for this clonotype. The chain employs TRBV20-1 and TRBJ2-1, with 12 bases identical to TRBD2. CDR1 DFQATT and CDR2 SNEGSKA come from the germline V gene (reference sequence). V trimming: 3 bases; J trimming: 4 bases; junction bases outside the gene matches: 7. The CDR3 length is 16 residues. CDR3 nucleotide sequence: TGCAGTGCTAGGGGCCGACTAGCGGGGGTTTACAATGAGCAGTTCTTC. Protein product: CSARGRLAGVYNEQFF.